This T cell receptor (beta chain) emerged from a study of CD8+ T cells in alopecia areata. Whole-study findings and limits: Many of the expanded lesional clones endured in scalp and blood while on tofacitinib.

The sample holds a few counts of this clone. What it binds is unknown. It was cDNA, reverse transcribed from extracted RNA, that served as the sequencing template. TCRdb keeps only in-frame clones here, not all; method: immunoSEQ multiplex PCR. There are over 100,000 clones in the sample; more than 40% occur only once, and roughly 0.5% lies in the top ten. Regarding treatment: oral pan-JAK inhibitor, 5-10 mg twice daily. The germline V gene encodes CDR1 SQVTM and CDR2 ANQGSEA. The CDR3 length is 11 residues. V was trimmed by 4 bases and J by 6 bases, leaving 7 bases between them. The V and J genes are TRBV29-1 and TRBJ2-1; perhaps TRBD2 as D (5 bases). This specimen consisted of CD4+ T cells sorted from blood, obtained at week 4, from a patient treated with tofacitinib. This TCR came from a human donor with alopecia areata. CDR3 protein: CSVAGINEQFF. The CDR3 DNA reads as TGCAGCGTTGCGGGGATCAATGAGCAGTTCTTC.